What follows are 6 T cell receptor beta chains derived from one specimen sequenced in a study of cytomegalovirus exposure and HLA in healthy donors. Produced via immunoSEQ multiplex PCR; TCRdb's table is partial and in-frame only. The top ten hold 1.5% to 2% of the sample, which has about 110,000 clones, approximately 89% seen once. The source material was PBMCs. The origin of the receptors is a woman aged 18-29 years in good health and CMV-seronegative.

V and J are TRBV7-2 and TRBJ2-1; 7 bases align to TRBD1. CDR1 SGHTA and CDR2 FQGNSA come from the germline V gene. CDR3 size: 14 residues. V lost 6 bases to trimming and J lost 5 bases; unmatched junction nucleotides: 7. DNA for the CDR3: TGTGCCAGCAGGTATTATACAGGGGACAATGAGCAGTTCTTC. Protein sequence: CASRYYTGDNEQFF.

This sequence joins TRBV7-9 and TRBJ2-1, with D perhaps TRBD2 (5 bases). Germline V gives CDR1 SEHNR, CDR2 FQNEAQ (reference sequence). Trimming shortened V by 1 base and J by 9 bases, and 22 bases separated the two germline ends. The CDR3 totals 17 residues. The CDR3 region is CASSLVGVGLTFGEQFF. The CDR3 DNA reads TGTGCCAGCAGCTTAGTCGGAGTAGGACTCACTTTTGGTGAGCAGTTCTTC.

This chain uses TRBV20-1 with TRBJ1-1, with a possible D match to TRBD1 (6 bases). Germline values: CDR1 DFQATT, CDR2 SNEGSKA (reference sequence). This CDR3 is 11 amino acids long. In nucleotides, the CDR3 is TGCGGCGCGACAGGAGCTCCCGAAGCTTTCTTT. Amino acid sequence: CGATGAPEAFF.

The gene calls are TRBV28 and TRBJ1-3, with a weak D call TRBD1 (5 bases). The CDR3 covers 17 residues. V was trimmed by 7 bases and J by 3 bases, leaving 22 bases between them. Germline assignment: CDR1 MDHEN and CDR2 SYDVKM. CDR3 loop: CASTVGASRGYGNTIYF. DNA of the CDR3: TGTGCCAGCACCGTTGGGGCCTCCCGAGGATATGGAAACACCATATATTTT.

The chain links TRBV28 to TRBJ2-1, with 10 bases lining up with TRBD2. CDR1 MDHEN and CDR2 SYDVKM come from the germline V gene. The CDR3 totals 16 residues. J lost 2 bases, V lost 4 bases, and 5 bases had no gene match. Here the CDR3 reads CASSSSLAGTYNEQFF. The DNA for the CDR3 is TGTGCCAGCAGTTCTTCACTAGCGGGAACCTACAATGAGCAGTTCTTC.

The CDR3 loop is CASSLTPGQGYEQYF. In DNA form, the CDR3 reads TGTGCCAGCTCCCTGACCCCGGGTCAGGGCTACGAGCAGTACTTC. This chain uses TRBV27 with TRBJ2-7; perhaps TRBD1 as D (5 bases). The CDR3 covers 15 residues. The germline V and J ends were trimmed by 8 bases and 3 bases, with 20 bases remaining between them. Germline assignment: CDR1 MNHEY and CDR2 SMNVEV (reference sequence).